A single sample is the source of the 5 T cell receptor beta chains below, sequenced in a study of cytomegalovirus exposure and HLA in healthy donors. The PCR ran on 60 Vbeta and 13 Jbeta primers. Sequencing was performed with immunoSEQ multiplex PCR; in TCRdb, only in-frame clones are kept and a portion is missing. The sample lists 120,000 to 150,000 clones; more than 75% were seen once. Specimen: PBMCs. These receptors were obtained from a woman aged 40-49 years in good health and CMV-seropositive.

This chain joins TRBV11-1 and TRBJ2-3, with TRBD1 matching over 8 bases. Germline assignment: CDR1 SGHAT and CDR2 FQDESV (reference sequence). This CDR3 has 16 amino acids. V trimming: 5 bases; J trimming: 3 bases; junction bases outside the gene matches: 10. Here the CDR3 reads CASSERQGRRTDTQYF. The CDR3 bases are TGTGCCAGCAGCGAACGACAGGGGAGGAGGACAGATACGCAGTATTTT.

The chain links TRBV7-9 to TRBJ2-1; possibly TRBD2 for D (6 bases). CDR3 length equals 14 residues. The V gene's germline CDR1 is SEHNR and CDR2 FQNEAQ (reference sequence). V was trimmed by 5 bases and J by 3 bases, leaving 11 bases between them. Here the CDR3 reads CASSAGLLYNEQFF. DNA of the CDR3: TGTGCCAGCAGCGCCGGACTACTCTACAATGAGCAGTTCTTC.

The V and J genes are TRBV2 and TRBJ1-1; perhaps TRBD1 as D (5 bases). Germline loops: CDR1 SNHLY, CDR2 FYNNEI. Trimming took off 2 bases at V and 1 base at J, with 5 bases between the two ends. The CDR3 spans 13 residues. The CDR3 coding sequence is TGTGCCAGCAGTGAACAGGGGAACACTGAAGCTTTCTTT. Amino acids: CASSEQGNTEAFF.

The table lists this clone with a count of one. The chain joins TRBV15 to TRBJ2-7; D is uncertain. V gave up 0 bases and J gave up 1 base, with 10 bases separating them. The CDR3 covers 15 residues. Germline V gives CDR1 LNHNV, CDR2 YYDKDF (reference sequence). The CDR3 bases are TGTGCCACCAGCAGAGATCTCGGCGGATCCTACGAGCAGTACTTC. Its translation is CATSRDLGGSYEQYF.

The V call is TRBV13, the J call TRBJ2-4; TRBD2 is a possible D gene (7 bases). This CDR3 is 15 amino acids long. Germline V gives CDR1 PRHDT, CDR2 FYEKMQ (reference sequence). Deletions cut 0 bases from V and 8 bases from J, with 14 bases between. The CDR3 coding sequence is TGTGCCAGCAGCTTAGGCGGGGAGGGGGGGTACATTCAGTACTTC. Translation gives CASSLGGEGGYIQYF.